These T cell receptor beta chains were read from a single sample in a study of CD8 T cells in Susac syndrome. TCRdb reanalysed the immunoSEQ multiplex PCR reads using MiXCR and keeps one entry per CDR3 protein. The data show some 210,000 distinct CDR3 sequences, 85% to 95% seen once. Sequencing was carried out using CD4+ T cells from PBMCs. The receptors were gathered from a human donor with Susac syndrome. Each CDR3 is given with its conserved first and last residue. D genes are given only for firm matches. Expanded clones are given a class, and other clones once, few, many or no size at all.

cdr3_aa: CASSAIPGQAGYTF
cdr3_nt: TGTGCCAGCAGCGCCATCCCGGGACAGGCTGGCTACACCTTC
d_call: TRBD1
v_call: TRBV9
j_call: TRBJ1-2
clone_size: NA

cdr3_aa: CASSLRQTNTEAFF
cdr3_nt: TGTGCCAGCAGTTTAAGACAGACGAACACTGAAGCTTTCTTT
d_call: NA
v_call: TRBV12-3/TRBV12-4
j_call: TRBJ1-1
clone_size: once

cdr3_aa: CASSLGGPEEPQHF
cdr3_nt: TGCGCCAGCAGCTTGGGGGGCCCGGAGGAGCCCCAGCATTTT
d_call: NA
v_call: TRBV5-1
j_call: TRBJ1-5
clone_size: NA

cdr3_aa: CASSLTGQNEAFF
cdr3_nt: TGTGCCAGCAGCTTAACGGGACAGAATGAAGCTTTCTTT
d_call: TRBD1
v_call: TRBV11-2
j_call: TRBJ1-1
clone_size: NA

cdr3_aa: CSVHVVAGPATDTQYF
cdr3_nt: TGCAGCGTCCACGTCGTAGCGGGGCCTGCCACAGATACGCAGTATTTT
d_call: TRBD2
v_call: TRBV29-1
j_call: TRBJ2-3
clone_size: once

cdr3_aa: CASSLPARNQPQHF
cdr3_nt: TGTGCCAGCAGTTTGCCAGCTCGCAATCAGCCCCAGCATTTT
d_call: NA
v_call: TRBV28
j_call: TRBJ1-5
clone_size: NA

cdr3_aa: CATSGTGHGYTF
cdr3_nt: TGTGCCACCAGTGGGACAGGGCATGGCTACACCTTC
d_call: TRBD1
v_call: TRBV24-1
j_call: TRBJ1-2
clone_size: NA

cdr3_aa: CASSLQGPENTIYF
cdr3_nt: TGTGCCAGCAGCTTGCAGGGGCCCGAAAACACCATATATTTT
d_call: NA
v_call: TRBV7-9
j_call: TRBJ1-3
clone_size: NA

cdr3_aa: CASSQDLEEGVRYGYTF
cdr3_nt: TGTGCCAGCAGCCAAGATCTTGAGGAAGGGGTGAGGTATGGCTACACCTTC
d_call: NA
v_call: TRBV3-1
j_call: TRBJ1-2
clone_size: NA

cdr3_aa: CASARARGAYEQYF
cdr3_nt: TGCGCCAGCGCCAGAGCGAGAGGGGCCTACGAGCAGTACTTC
d_call: NA
v_call: TRBV5-1
j_call: TRBJ2-7
clone_size: few

cdr3_aa: CASRQGWSPLHF
cdr3_nt: TGTGCCAGCCGACAGGGATGGTCACCCCTCCACTTT
d_call: TRBD1
v_call: TRBV6-1
j_call: TRBJ1-6
clone_size: NA

cdr3_aa: CASSHGPSSKNIQYF
cdr3_nt: TGTGCCAGCAGCCACGGGCCTTCCTCCAAAAACATTCAGTACTTC
d_call: NA
v_call: TRBV3-1
j_call: TRBJ2-4
clone_size: NA

cdr3_aa: CASSQDMAGVSYTF
cdr3_nt: TGTGCCAGCAGCCAAGATATGGCAGGGGTAAGCTACACCTTC
d_call: NA
v_call: TRBV4-2
j_call: TRBJ1-2
clone_size: NA

cdr3_aa: CATAPWTGGIHNYGYTF
cdr3_nt: TGTGCCACCGCCCCCTGGACAGGGGGAATCCATAACTATGGCTACACCTTC
d_call: TRBD1
v_call: TRBV27
j_call: TRBJ1-2
clone_size: NA

cdr3_aa: CASSQEVEETQYF
cdr3_nt: TGTGCCAGCAGCCAAGAGGTGGAAGAGACCCAGTACTTC
d_call: NA
v_call: TRBV14
j_call: TRBJ2-5
clone_size: few

cdr3_aa: CASGPQTQGVSYNEQFF
cdr3_nt: TGTGCTAGTGGTCCACAGACCCAGGGGGTCTCCTACAATGAGCAGTTCTTC
d_call: TRBD1
v_call: TRBV12-5
j_call: TRBJ2-1
clone_size: NA

cdr3_aa: CASSHKTGGEPYGYTF
cdr3_nt: TGTGCCAGCAGTCACAAGACAGGGGGCGAACCTTATGGCTACACCTTC
d_call: TRBD1
v_call: TRBV27
j_call: TRBJ1-2
clone_size: once

cdr3_aa: CASSPAWDNQPQHF
cdr3_nt: TGCGCCAGCAGCCCAGCTTGGGACAATCAGCCCCAGCATTTT
d_call: NA
v_call: TRBV4-3
j_call: TRBJ1-5
clone_size: NA

cdr3_aa: CSARDRRGQETQYF
cdr3_nt: TGCAGTGCTAGAGATCGCAGGGGGCAGGAGACCCAGTACTTC
d_call: TRBD1
v_call: TRBV20-1
j_call: TRBJ2-5
clone_size: NA

cdr3_aa: CSARATSGQGLNNEQFF
cdr3_nt: TGCAGTGCTAGAGCTACGTCGGGACAGGGACTAAACAATGAGCAGTTCTTC
d_call: TRBD1
v_call: TRBV20-1
j_call: TRBJ2-1
clone_size: NA

cdr3_aa: CATSRLQDADNSPLHF
cdr3_nt: TGTGCCACCAGCAGGCTGCAGGATGCGGATAATTCACCCCTCCACTTT
d_call: NA
v_call: TRBV15
j_call: TRBJ1-6
clone_size: NA

cdr3_aa: CASSHATQAGDSYEQYF
cdr3_nt: TGCGCCAGCAGCCACGCTACCCAGGCAGGCGACTCCTACGAGCAGTACTTC
d_call: NA
v_call: TRBV4-3
j_call: TRBJ2-7
clone_size: NA

cdr3_aa: CASSQVRTGSLSGANVLTF
cdr3_nt: TGCGCCAGCAGCCAAGTTCGGACAGGGTCCCTCTCTGGGGCCAACGTCCTGACTTTC
d_call: TRBD1
v_call: TRBV4-3
j_call: TRBJ2-6
clone_size: NA